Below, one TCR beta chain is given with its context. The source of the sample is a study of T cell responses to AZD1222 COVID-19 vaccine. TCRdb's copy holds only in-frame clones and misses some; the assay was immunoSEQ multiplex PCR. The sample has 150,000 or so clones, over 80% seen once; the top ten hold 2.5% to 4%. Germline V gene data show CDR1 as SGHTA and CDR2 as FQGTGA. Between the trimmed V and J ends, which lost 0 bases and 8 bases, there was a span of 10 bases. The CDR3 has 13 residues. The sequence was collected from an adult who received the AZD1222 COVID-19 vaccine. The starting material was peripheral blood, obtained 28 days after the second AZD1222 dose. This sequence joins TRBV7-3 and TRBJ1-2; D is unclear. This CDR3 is CASSLTGSEGYTF. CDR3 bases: TGTGCCAGCAGCTTAACTGGCTCAGAGGGCTACACCTTC. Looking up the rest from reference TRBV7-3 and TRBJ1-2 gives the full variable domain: GAGVSQTPSNKVTEKGKYVELRCDPISGHTALYWYRQSLGQGPEFLIYFQGTGAADDSGLPNDRFFAVRPEGSVSTLKIQRTERGDSAVYLCASSLTGSEGYTFGSGTRLTVV.